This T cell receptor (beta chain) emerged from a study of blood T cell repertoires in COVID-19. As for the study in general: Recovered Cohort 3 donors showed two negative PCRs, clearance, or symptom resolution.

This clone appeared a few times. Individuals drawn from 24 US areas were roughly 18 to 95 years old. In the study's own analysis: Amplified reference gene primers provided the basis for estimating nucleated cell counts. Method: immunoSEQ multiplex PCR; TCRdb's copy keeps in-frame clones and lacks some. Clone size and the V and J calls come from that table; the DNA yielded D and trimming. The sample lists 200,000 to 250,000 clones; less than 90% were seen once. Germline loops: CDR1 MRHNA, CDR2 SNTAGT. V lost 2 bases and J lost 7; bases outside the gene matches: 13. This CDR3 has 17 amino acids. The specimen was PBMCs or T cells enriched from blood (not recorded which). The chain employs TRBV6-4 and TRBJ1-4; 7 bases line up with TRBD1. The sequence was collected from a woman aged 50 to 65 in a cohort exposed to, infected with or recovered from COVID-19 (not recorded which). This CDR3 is CASSDGSGGEFGEKLFF. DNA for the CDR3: TGTGCCAGCAGTGACGGGTCAGGGGGAGAATTCGGTGAAAAACTGTTTTTT.